This T cell receptor (beta chain) was sequenced in a study of cytomegalovirus exposure and HLA in healthy donors. This clone appeared a single time. Its antigen is unidentified. The PCR had 60 Vbeta and 13 Jbeta primers. Method: immunoSEQ multiplex PCR; TCRdb's copy keeps in-frame clones and lacks some. The table shows around 170,000 clones, with more than 70% occurring only once. Germline V lookup: CDR1 LNHDA, CDR2 SQIVND (reference sequence). Trimming cost V 3 bases and J 3 bases, with 8 bases left between them. CDR3 length equals 14 residues. Overall study findings and caveats: In a later analysis, HLA-associated beta chains showed higher expansion and lower generation probabilities than comparable chains.

Everyone who donated was a healthy bone marrow donor. The clonotype comes from a girl between 5 and 17 years old in good health and CMV-seronegative. The rearrangement uses TRBV19 and TRBJ1-4; tentative D call: TRBD1 (5 bases). Material for sequencing was PBMCs. The CDR3 DNA reads TGTGCCAGTAGTATTACAGGCGCTAATGAAAAACTGTTTTTT. Translation gives CASSITGANEKLFF.